This passage covers 20 T cell receptor beta chains from one sample sequenced in a study of cytomegalovirus exposure and HLA in healthy donors (TCRdb year 2017). Libraries were constructed by the immunoSEQ multiplex PCR assay. TCRdb stores this immuneACCESS table with in-frame sequences only. Part of the clones is absent; in the studies checked, under half of the shortfall reflects unresolved V genes, and no reason is known for the rest. Counted in this sample were approximately 140,000 clones; roughly four fifths of them appeared once. The ten biggest clones cover over 1.3% of the sample. Sequencing input: PBMCs. The source of these receptors is a woman in her 30s in good health and CMV-seronegative.

The gene calls are TRBV5-4 and TRBJ2-2, with D unresolved. CDR3 length equals 15 residues. Germline V gene lookup returns CDR1 SGHNT and CDR2 YYREEE (reference sequence). Trimming shortened V by 0 bases and J by 2 bases, and 8 bases separated the two germline ends. The CDR3 sequence is CASSLDPVNTGELFF. CDR3 bases: TGTGCCAGCAGCTTGGATCCAGTAAACACCGGGGAGCTGTTTTTT.

The chain is built from TRBV11-2 and TRBJ2-3; 7 nucleotides line up with TRBD1. V shed 3 bases, J shed 0 bases, and the junction held 3 bases outside the gene matches. CDR3 length equals 15 residues. Germline lookup yields CDR1 SGHAT and CDR2 FQNNGV. CDR3: CASSFGQASTDTQYF. The DNA for the CDR3 is TGTGCCAGCAGCTTCGGACAGGCAAGCACAGATACGCAGTATTTT.

The genes are TRBV5-1 and TRBJ1-1, with TRBD1 matching over 8 bases. With V trimmed by 3 bases and J by 0 bases, 13 bases remained unmatched. Germline CDR1 and CDR2: SGHRS and YFSETQ. The CDR3 spans 18 residues. CDR3 sequence: CASSSRTGLVWLNTEAFF. CDR3 bases: TGCGCCAGCAGCTCTAGGACAGGGTTGGTATGGTTGAACACTGAAGCTTTCTTT.

This clone was found a few times. This rearrangement joins TRBV27 to TRBJ2-6; 9 positions match TRBD1. CDR3 length: 17 amino acids. Losses at the gene ends were 6 bases for V and 2 bases for J; bases not matched to a gene: 8. CDR1 is MNHEY, CDR2 SMNVEV, per germline (reference sequence). The CDR3 nucleotides are TGTGCCAGCAGGATTACAGGGGGCCGGGCTGGGGCCAACGTCCTGACTTTC. This sequence encodes CASRITGGRAGANVLTF.

The table lists this clone with many counts. The chain employs TRBV7-2 and TRBJ1-2; D not resolved. Germline V gene data show CDR1 as SGHTA and CDR2 as FQGNSA. Trimming pared 1 base from V and 9 bases from J, leaving 21 bases between. This CDR3 comprises 16 residues. CDR3 DNA: TGTGCCAGCAGCTTAGAAGGAGGCAGTCTCCCTCTAAGCTACACCTTC. It specifies CASSLEGGSLPLSYTF. Filled out from reference TRBV7-2 and TRBJ1-2, the complete variable domain reads GAGVSQSPSNKVTEKGKDVELRCDPISGHTALYWYRQSLGQGLEFLIYFQGNSAPDKSGLPSDRFSAERTGGSVSTLTIQRTQQEDSAVYLCASSLEGGSLPLSYTFGSGTRLTVV.

This sequence joins TRBV6-6 and TRBJ1-5, with D possibly TRBD1 on 5 matching bases. Germline V CDR1 and CDR2: MNHNY, SVGAGI (reference sequence). V dropped 6 bases and J dropped 3 bases, with 15 bases sitting between them. The CDR3 has 15 amino acids. In DNA, the CDR3 is TGTGCCAGCAGCCGCGGGACCTATCACAATCAGCCCCAGCATTTT. This encodes CASSRGTYHNQPQHF.

This clone has a handful of counts. The rearrangement uses TRBV7-6 and TRBJ1-6; weak D call: TRBD1 (5 bases). Germline V gives CDR1 SGHVS, CDR2 FNYEAQ. The V and J ends lost 5 bases and 7 bases respectively, with 15 bases between them. The CDR3 totals 15 residues. The chain's CDR3 is CASSKRGNGNSPLHF. In nucleotides, the CDR3 is TGTGCCAGCAGCAAGCGGGGCAACGGGAATTCACCCCTCCACTTT.

CDR3 sequence reads: CASKMTGGYDEQYF. In nucleotides, the CDR3 is TGTGCCAGCAAAATGACGGGGGGTTACGACGAGCAGTACTTC. This chain links TRBV2 with TRBJ2-7; 7 bases are a match to TRBD2. Per germline, CDR1 SNHLY and CDR2 FYNNEI. The V gene end was trimmed by 7 bases and the J gene end by 5 bases; junction bases not matched to a gene: 11. The CDR3 sequence is 14 residues long.

V is TRBV9 and J is TRBJ1-6; TRBD1 matches 9 bases. Trimming cost V 0 bases and J 7 bases; bases outside gene matches: 2. Per germline, CDR1 SGDLS and CDR2 YYNGEE. This CDR3 has 15 residues. CDR3 amino acids: CASSVGGTGNSPLHF. CDR3 DNA: TGTGCCAGCAGCGTAGGGGGGACAGGGAATTCACCCCTCCACTTT.

This clone showed up just a few times. The chain has TRBV7-2 and TRBJ2-2, with D possibly matching TRBD1 (6 bases). CDR1 and CDR2 from the germline V gene are SGHTA and FQGNSA. Trimming shortened V by 5 bases and J by 1 base, and 8 bases separated the two germline ends. This CDR3 has 14 amino acids. The CDR3 coding sequence is TGTGCCAGCAGCCCGGGACAGAACACCGGGGAGCTGTTTTTT. This codes for CASSPGQNTGELFF.

The chain carries TRBV7-9 and TRBJ2-3; TRBD1 might be the D (5 bases). V was shortened by 1 base and J by 4 bases, with 18 bases between the two germline ends. CDR1 is SEHNR and CDR2 is FQNEAQ in the germline V gene (reference sequence). This CDR3 has 17 residues. CDR3 sequence reads: CASSLGGLGPTADTQYF. The DNA for the CDR3 is TGTGCCAGCAGCTTAGGGGGCTTGGGCCCGACAGCAGATACGCAGTATTTT. Supplemented by reference TRBV7-9 and TRBJ2-3, the full variable domain reads DTGVSQNPRHKITKRGQNVTFRCDPISEHNRLYWYRQTLGQGPEFLTYFQNEAQLEKSRLLSDRFSAERPKGSFSTLEIQRTEQGDSAMYLCASSLGGLGPTADTQYFGPGTRLTVL.

The CDR3 DNA reads TGCAGCGTTGAAGAAATGGACAGGGTTAAGACTGAAGCTTTCTTT. Its translation is CSVEEMDRVKTEAFF. V is TRBV29-1 and J is TRBJ1-1; 8 positions match TRBD1. CDR3 size: 15 residues. V lost 0 bases and J lost 5; bases outside the gene matches: 8. Germline assignment: CDR1 SQVTM and CDR2 ANQGSEA. Looking up the rest from reference TRBV29-1 and TRBJ1-1 gives the full variable domain: SAVISQKPSRDICQRGTSLTIQCQVDSQVTMMFWYRQQPGQSLTLIATANQGSEATYESGFVIDKFPISRPNLTFSTLTVSNMSPEDSSIYLCSVEEMDRVKTEAFFGQGTRLTVV.

The rearrangement uses TRBV9 and TRBJ1-2; a weak D match, TRBD1 (5 bases). Germline CDR1 SGDLS, CDR2 YYNGEE. This CDR3 contains 14 residues. V lost 6 bases to trimming and J lost 0 bases, with 12 bases between them. Here the CDR3 reads CASTQTASNYGYTF. The CDR3 nucleotides are TGTGCCAGCACCCAGACAGCCTCTAACTATGGCTACACCTTC.

The genes are TRBV21-1 and TRBJ2-4; no check of the table's D call, TRBD1, against the DNA was made. TRBV21-1 is classified as a pseudogene. This CDR3 is 13 amino acids long. The CDR3 region is CASSSGQINIQYF. DNA of the CDR3: TGTGCCAGCAGCTCCGGACAGATAAACATTCAGTACTTC.

The chain recombines TRBV7-9 with TRBJ1-1; D perhaps matches TRBD1 (6 bases). Per the germline V gene, CDR1 is SEHNR and CDR2 is FQNEAQ (reference sequence). V lost 3 bases to trimming and J lost 1 base, with 15 bases between them. The CDR3 runs to 16 residues. The CDR3 is CASSFLTTGTNTEAFF. CDR3 DNA sequence: TGTGCCAGCAGCTTTCTGACGACAGGCACGAACACTGAAGCTTTCTTT.

This chain connects TRBV11-3 to TRBJ2-1, with 7 bases aligning to TRBD1. CDR3 length: 15 residues. V was pared by 4 bases and J by 3 bases, with 6 bases of the junction left unmatched. Germline CDR1 and CDR2: SGHNT and YENEEA. CDR3: CASSSGDSIYNEQFF. In DNA, the CDR3 is TGTGCCAGCAGCTCCGGGGACAGTATCTACAATGAGCAGTTCTTC.

In this sample, this clone turned up once. The chain couples TRBV9 to TRBJ2-4, with D perhaps TRBD1 (6 bases). Germline V gene data show CDR1 as SGDLS and CDR2 as YYNGEE. Trimming shortened V by 2 bases and J by 2 bases, and 14 bases separated the two germline ends. The CDR3 length is 16 residues. In nucleotides, the CDR3 is TGTGCCAGCAGCGTTTATGGGGGCGGGTCCAAAAACATTCAGTACTTC. Its translation is CASSVYGGGSKNIQYF. Full variable domain (missing parts from reference TRBV9 and TRBJ2-4): DSGVTQTPKHLITATGQRVTLRCSPRSGDLSVYWYQQSLDQGLQFLIQYYNGEERAKGNILERFSAQQFPDLHSELNLSSLELGDSALYFCASSVYGGGSKNIQYFGAGTRLSVL.

This chain uses TRBV27 with TRBJ1-1; 7 bases map to TRBD1. Germline V CDR1 and CDR2: MNHEY, SMNVEV (reference sequence). The CDR3 covers 13 residues. The V segment lost 3 bases and the J segment 7 bases; nucleotides outside the gene matches: 5. In nucleotides, the CDR3 is TGTGCCAGCAGTTTGAGCCGACAGGGTGAAGCTTTCTTT. Translation gives CASSLSRQGEAFF.

About this clone: One end of the junction fails to match germline, which may point to a read error. This chain links TRBV7-9 with TRBJ2-2, with D possibly matching TRBD2 (6 bases). Looked up from germline, CDR1 is SEHNR and CDR2 is FQNEAQ (reference sequence). This CDR3 spans 14 amino acids. CDR3 sequence: CASTLLQGGGELFF. CDR3 nucleotide sequence: TGTGCCAGCACCTTACTCCAGGGAGGCGGGGAGCTGTTTTTT.

This clone was counted a few times. The V gene is TRBV5-1, the J gene TRBJ1-1, with TRBD1 as a possible D gene (5 bases). Germline CDR1 is SGHRS and CDR2 is YFSETQ. The CDR3 consists of 14 residues. The V gene lost 0 bases and the J gene lost 1 base, with 7 bases spanning the gap. The chain's CDR3 is CASSLVQGNTEAFF. The CDR3 bases are TGCGCCAGCAGCTTGGTGCAGGGGAACACTGAAGCTTTCTTT.